Listed below are T cell receptor beta chains from one sample, sequenced in a study of shared clonotypes between healthy human individuals. Data came from immunoSEQ multiplex PCR; TCRdb stores just in-frame clones and leaves some out. This repertoire shows around 200,000 clones, 65% to 70% found once; its top ten account for more than 9%. The sample consisted of memory CD4+ T cells sorted from blood. The source of these receptors is a man aged 25 to 40 in good health. Each CDR3 is given with its conserved first and last residue. Each record gives: V gene, D gene, J gene, clone size, CDR3 DNA, CDR3 protein. A D gene is named only where the DNA matches it firmly. Only part of the rows carry a size: once, few, many, or a class if the clone is expanded.

>TRBV19|NA|TRBJ1-5|NA
TGTGCCAGTAGTATAAGCTCAGGCAACAATCAGCCCCAGCATTTT
CASSISSGNNQPQHF
>TRBV5-1|NA|TRBJ2-6|few
TGCGCCAGCTCTCATATACAGGGATTCTCTGGGGCCAACGTCCTGACTTTC
CASSHIQGFSGANVLTF
>TRBV11-3|TRBD1|TRBJ2-1|once
TGTGCCAGCAGCTTAGAAACAGGGGATAACTATGAGCAGTTCTTC
CASSLETGDNYEQFF
>TRBV7-6|TRBD2|TRBJ2-7|once
TGTGCCAGCAGCCGGACTAGCGGGATTTACGAGCAGTACTTC
CASSRTSGIYEQYF
>TRBV5-1|NA|TRBJ2-5|NA
TGCGCCAGCAGCTTGGCTCGCAGGGAGACCCAGTACTTC
CASSLARRETQYF
>TRBV5-4|NA|TRBJ2-3|once
TGTGCCAGCAGCTGGGGCGGGACTAGCACAGATACGCAGTATTTT
CASSWGGTSTDTQYF
>TRBV7-7|NA|TRBJ2-5|many
TGTGCTAGCAGCTTGGACGGCTTAGGCGGAGAGACCCAGTACTTC
CASSLDGLGGETQYF
>TRBV11-2|TRBD2|TRBJ2-3|few
TGTGCCAGCACCCTGAGGACTAGCGGGTTCGATACGCAGTATTTT
CASTLRTSGFDTQYF
>TRBV18|NA|TRBJ1-4|NA
TGTGCCAGCTCACCAGACGGCCCCGGGACGAAACTGTTTTTT
CASSPDGPGTKLFF
>TRBV18|TRBD1|TRBJ1-1|NA
TGTGCCAGCTCAGGGACAGGGTGGACTGAAGCTTTCTTT
CASSGTGWTEAFF
>TRBV6-5|TRBD1|TRBJ1-2|many
TGTGCCAGCGGAGGAACAGGGGCGAACTATGGCTACACCTTC
CASGGTGANYGYTF
>TRBV7-2|NA|TRBJ1-4|NA
TGTGCCAGCAGCTTAGGGAGGGACAACTTGCCGTTTTTT
CASSLGRDNLPFF
>TRBV5-1|TRBD2|TRBJ2-5|NA
TGCGCCAGCAGCTTTAGCGGGAGGGATCGGGCCCAGTACTTC
CASSFSGRDRAQYF
>TRBV5-1|NA|TRBJ2-2|NA
TGCGCCAGCAGCTTGGAATCCCACACCGGGGAGCTGTTTTTT
CASSLESHTGELFF
>TRBV5-1|NA|TRBJ1-1|NA
TGCGCCAGCAGCTTGGTAGAAGGCCGGAACACTGAAGCTTTCTTT
CASSLVEGRNTEAFF
>TRBV7-2|NA|TRBJ2-7|NA
TGTGCCAGCAGCTTAGCGGGTCGCTACGAGCAGTACTTC
CASSLAGRYEQYF
>TRBV7-8|NA|TRBJ2-7|few
TGTGCCAGCAGCTTGGGAGGAGCAGGGGCCGAGCAGTACTTC
CASSLGGAGAEQYF
>TRBV30|NA|TRBJ1-1|few
TGTGCCTGGAGTGAACAGGGGAACACTGAAGCTTTCTTT
CAWSEQGNTEAFF
>TRBV5-4|TRBD2|TRBJ2-1|NA
TGTGCCAGCAGCTTTGGTCGGACTAGCGGGAATGGTGAGCAGTTCTTC
CASSFGRTSGNGEQFF
>TRBV18|NA|TRBJ2-7|NA
TGTGCCAGCTCACCCGCGGGGCTGGGATACGAGCAGTACTTC
CASSPAGLGYEQYF
>TRBV5-1|TRBD1|TRBJ1-2|NA
TGCGCCAGCAGCTCCGACAGGGACTATGGCTACACCTTC
CASSSDRDYGYTF
>TRBV6-1|NA|TRBJ2-2|NA
TGTGCCAGCAATTTGAGGGGCAACACCGGGGAGCTGTTTTTT
CASNLRGNTGELFF
>TRBV6-1|TRBD1|TRBJ2-1|NA
TGTGCCAGCAGTGTCGGACAGGGGATAGGGGGTGAGCAGTTCTTC
CASSVGQGIGGEQFF
>TRBV19|NA|TRBJ2-2|few
TGTGCCAGTAGTACCCCAGGCCTTACCGGGGAGCTGTTTTTT
CASSTPGLTGELFF
>TRBV2|TRBD1|TRBJ2-2|NA
TGTGCCAGCAGTGTCGACAGGGGAGGCGGGGAGCTGTTTTTT
CASSVDRGGGELFF
>TRBV28|NA|TRBJ2-1|NA
TGTGCCAGCAGTTTAGAACAGGTCTCCTACAATGAGCAGTTCTTC
CASSLEQVSYNEQFF
>TRBV7-3|TRBD2|TRBJ2-1|NA
TGTGCCAGCAGCCCCCGAGGAGGGACTAGCGGGTCGAATGAGCAGTTCTTC
CASSPRGGTSGSNEQFF
>TRBV4-1|NA|TRBJ1-1|NA
TGCGCCAGCAGCCAGCTAGACCTTATCCCGACGAACACTGAAGCTTTCTTT
CASSQLDLIPTNTEAFF
>TRBV5-4|NA|TRBJ2-3|NA
TGTGCCAGCAGCCGGGCTGCGGGGGCTGGCACAGATACGCAGTATTTT
CASSRAAGAGTDTQYF
>TRBV10-2|TRBD1|TRBJ2-5|NA
TGCGCCAGCAGTGTGGGACAGGGAAGAGAGACCCAGTACTTC
CASSVGQGRETQYF